The 25 T cell receptor beta chains in this list originate from one sample, sequenced in a study of regulatory T cells in long-lasting Graves disease. Building of the TCR beta libraries involved iRepertoire HTBI primers and Arm-PCR of CDR3 regions. TCRdb re-called the multiplex PCR reads with MiXCR, one entry per CDR3 protein. Here the sample spans approximately 400,000 distinct CDR3 sequences, roughly a sixth being singletons. Noted time point: newly diagnosed GD, antithyroid drugs for less than 3 months. From RNA extracted from PBMCs, the TCR library was made. The input for sequencing was peripheral blood mononuclear cells (PBMCs), taken at new diagnosis, from a patient treated with antithyroid drugs. The source is a female donor with Graves disease.

There are many counts of this clonotype. The V call is TRBV12-3 or TRBV12-4, the J call TRBJ2-7, with TRBD2 as a possible D gene (6 bases). This CDR3 has 13 amino acids. The germline V and J ends were trimmed by 4 bases and 6 bases, with 13 bases remaining between them. CDR3 DNA: TGTGCCAGCAGTTGGTCGGGAGATAGCGAGCAGTACTTC. The encoded protein is CASSWSGDSEQYF.

In this sample, this clonotype turned up many times. The chain combines TRBV29-1 with TRBJ2-2, with 8 positions matching TRBD2. J lost 4 bases, V lost 4 bases, and 17 bases had no gene match. The length of the CDR3 is 18 residues. The germline CDR1 and CDR2 sequences are SQVTM and ANQGSEA. The CDR3 DNA sequence: TGCAGCGTTGCCCCACAGGGATGGCCAGCGGGAGTCACCGGGGAGCTGTTTTTT. Protein product: CSVAPQGWPAGVTGELFF.

The rearrangement uses TRBV2 and TRBJ1-6; D perhaps matches TRBD1 (5 bases). The ends were cut back, 5 bases at V and 9 bases at J, with 17 bases in the middle. CDR3 size: 15 residues. CDR1 SNHLY and CDR2 FYNNEI come from the germline V gene. The CDR3 sequence is CASSLGTYLGSPLHF. DNA for the CDR3: TGTGCCAGCAGTTTAGGGACCTATCTAGGTTCACCCCTCCACTTT.

This clonotype was recorded at least ten times. The chain employs TRBV5-6 and TRBJ2-3; D is possibly TRBD2 (6 bases). This CDR3 spans 15 amino acids. Between the trimmed V and J ends, which lost 7 bases and 0 bases, there was a span of 15 bases. The germline CDR1 and CDR2 sequences are SGHDT and YYEEEE. As DNA, the CDR3 is TGTGCCAGCCTCCAAGGCGGGACTAGCACAGATACGCAGTATTTT. The encoded protein is CASLQGGTSTDTQYF.

In its sample, this clonotype was seen a few times. The chain combines TRBV7-9 with TRBJ2-5; tentatively, D is TRBD1 (6 bases). The germline V gene has CDR1 SEHNR and CDR2 FQNEAQ (reference sequence). V lost 3 bases to trimming and J lost 1 base, with 9 bases between them. This CDR3 region has 14 residues. Here the CDR3 reads CASSLQGPQETQYF. CDR3 nucleotide sequence: TGTGCCAGCAGCTTGCAGGGGCCCCAAGAGACCCAGTACTTC.

J is TRBJ1-5 and V is TRBV12-3 or TRBV12-4, with D possibly being TRBD1 (5 bases). The CDR3 loop spans 15 amino acids. V was cut by 0 bases and J by 2 bases, with 8 bases left in between. In DNA, the CDR3 is TGTGCCAGCAGTTTAGCGCTCAGGGGCAATCAGCCCCAGCATTTT. Its protein product is CASSLALRGNQPQHF.

This clonotype was found many times. V and J are TRBV6-2 or TRBV6-3 and TRBJ2-1; D is unresolved. Germline loops: CDR1 MNHEY, CDR2 SVGEGT. The CDR3 runs to 16 residues. V lost 5 bases and J lost 5, with 19 bases in between. This CDR3 reads CASSEYDAVGHNEQFF. The CDR3 DNA sequence: TGTGCCAGCAGTGAATATGACGCGGTGGGCCACAATGAGCAGTTCTTC.

Many counts were recorded for this clonotype. V usage is TRBV5-8 and J usage is TRBJ2-7, with D perhaps matching TRBD2 (5 bases). This CDR3 has 12 amino acids. Trimming shortened V by 2 bases and J by 11 bases, and 14 bases separated the two germline ends. Germline lookup yields CDR1 SGHTS and CDR2 YDEGEE. The CDR3 DNA follows: TGTGCCAGCAGCTTTACGACTACCCAGGAGTACTTC. This encodes CASSFTTTQEYF.

The chain carries TRBV6-2 or TRBV6-3 and TRBJ1-4; D call uncertain. The CDR3 has 17 amino acids. The germline V gene has CDR1 MNHEY and CDR2 SVGEGT. The chain's CDR3 is CAIGRAAGAVVNEKLFF. The CDR3 DNA follows: TGTGCTATCGGGAGGGCCGCAGGTGCGGTCGTGAATGAAAAACTGTTTTTT.

This clonotype was observed a handful of times. The rearrangement links TRBV29-1 to TRBJ2-6, with 10 positions matching TRBD1. Per germline, CDR1 SQVTM and CDR2 ANQGSEA. The CDR3 covers 21 residues. Trimming at V came to 0 bases and at J to 4 bases, leaving 18 bases not matched to a gene. The CDR3: CSVEDVEGQGPALAGANVLTF. The DNA of the CDR3 is TGCAGCGTTGAAGATGTGGAGGGACAGGGGCCTGCGTTGGCCGGGGCCAACGTCCTGACTTTC.

There are a few counts of this clonotype. The V call is TRBV4-2, the J call TRBJ2-2, with a weak D call TRBD2 (6 bases). The CDR3 has 17 amino acids. Deletions cut 2 bases from V and 0 bases from J, with 13 bases between. Per germline, CDR1 LGHNA and CDR2 YNFKEQ. The CDR3 here is CASSQSAGGANTGELFF. The CDR3 nucleotides are TGTGCCAGCAGCCAATCTGCCGGGGGAGCGAACACCGGGGAGCTGTTTTTT.

The CDR3 protein is CASSQDRGLAGSSGETQYF. CDR3 DNA: TGCGCCAGCAGCCAAGATCGCGGACTAGCGGGCTCTTCGGGGGAGACCCAGTACTTC. The V and J genes are TRBV4-1 and TRBJ2-5; 11 nucleotides agree with TRBD2. Germline assignment: CDR1 MGHRA and CDR2 YSYEKL. V was clipped by 0 bases and J by 5 bases; unmatched bases: 14. This CDR3 comprises 19 residues.

This clonotype was seen at least ten times. The chain carries TRBV20-1 and TRBJ1-2; no clear D gene. There are 11 residues in the CDR3. Per the germline V gene, CDR1 is DFQATT and CDR2 is SNEGSKA (reference sequence). V lost 1 base and J 6 bases, leaving 6 bases between the germline ends. CDR3 in amino acids: CSARVPDGYTF. The CDR3, as DNA: TGCAGTGCTAGAGTCCCGGATGGCTACACCTTC.

Only a few counts were recorded for this clonotype. V usage is TRBV5-1 and J usage is TRBJ2-7, with 12 bases aligning to TRBD2. The J segment lost 7 bases and the V segment lost 5 bases, leaving 19 bases of the junction unmatched. CDR1 is SGHRS and CDR2 is YFSETQ in the germline V gene. CDR3 size: 18 residues. CDR3 DNA: TGCGCCAGCAGTCCGGGACTAGCGGGCTCGGGGTCTTTGGTAGAGCAGTACTTC. Encoded protein: CASSPGLAGSGSLVEQYF. The full variable domain, rest sourced from reference TRBV5-1 and TRBJ2-7, is KAGVTQTPRYLIKTRGQQVTLSCSPISGHRSVSWYQQTPGQGLQFLFEYFSETQRNKGNFPGRFSGRQFSNSRSEMNVSTLELGDSALYLCASSPGLAGSGSLVEQYFGPGTRLTVT.

Many counts were recorded for this clonotype. The gene calls are TRBV5-4 and TRBJ1-6; no clear D gene. Between the trimmed V and J ends, which lost 3 bases and 8 bases, there was a span of 6 bases. In germline, CDR1 is SGHNT, CDR2 YYREEE (reference sequence). There are 12 residues in the CDR3. The DNA for the CDR3 is TGTGCCAGCAGCTACCCGGATTCACCCCTCCACTTT. This translates into CASSYPDSPLHF. Filled out from reference TRBV5-4 and TRBJ1-6, the complete variable domain reads ETGVTQSPTHLIKTRGQQVTLRCSSQSGHNTVSWYQQALGQGPQFIFQYYREEENGRGNFPPRFSGLQFPNYSSELNVNALELDDSALYLCASSYPDSPLHFGNGTRLTVT.

The gene calls are TRBV27 and TRBJ2-5, with TRBD2 identical over 7 bases. Trimming at V came to 1 base and at J to 3 bases, leaving 11 bases not matched to a gene. This CDR3 contains 17 residues. The germline CDR1 and CDR2 sequences are MNHEY and SMNVEV (reference sequence). The CDR3 DNA reads TGTGCCAGCAGTTTATACCCCCCTGGGGGGGGAAAAGAGACCCAGTACTTC. As protein: CASSLYPPGGGKETQYF.

In its sample, this clonotype was seen many times. The chain employs TRBV6-1 and TRBJ2-3; 11 bases match TRBD2. CDR1 and CDR2 from the germline V gene are MNHNS and SASEGT. V shed 6 bases and J 3 bases; nucleotides not matched to a gene: 8. CDR3 length: 16 residues. CDR3 protein: CASSNLAGGPTDTQYF. The DNA of the CDR3 is TGTGCCAGCAGCAATCTAGCGGGGGGACCAACAGATACGCAGTATTTT.

With respect to this clonotype: A far larger clone is one base from this, pointing to a likely read error. The rearrangement joins TRBV10-3 to TRBJ1-1; maybe TRBD1 (6 bases). Trimming shortened V by 3 bases and J by 1 base, and 12 bases separated the two germline ends. Germline CDR1 is ENHRY and CDR2 is SYGVKD. This CDR3 has 15 amino acids. CDR3 amino acids: CAISDGGGRNTEAFF. CDR3 nucleotides: TGTGCCATCAGTGACGGGGGCGGACGGAACACTGAAGCTTTCTTT.

This clonotype was seen a handful of times. For the CDR3, the DNA is TGTGCCAGCAGCTTAACCCGGGACAGGGGTCAGCCCCAGCATTTT. Amino acids: CASSLTRDRGQPQHF. This chain connects TRBV7-8 to TRBJ1-5; 10 bases are a match to TRBD1. Germline loops: CDR1 SGHVS, CDR2 FQNEAQ. The CDR3 loop spans 15 amino acids. J lost 6 bases, V lost 2 bases, and 4 bases had no gene match. The full variable domain, in which reference TRBV7-8 and TRBJ1-5 provide the parts outside the CDR3, is GAGVSQSPRYKVAKRGQDVALRCDPISGHVSLFWYQQALGQGPEFLTYFQNEAQLDKSGLPSDRFFAERPEGSVSTLKIQRTQQEDSAVYLCASSLTRDRGQPQHFGDGTRLSIL.

In its sample, this clonotype was seen many times. The chain couples TRBV2 to TRBJ1-1; 8 bases fit TRBD1. V was pared by 2 bases and J by 0 bases, with 8 bases of the junction left unmatched. This CDR3 is 17 amino acids long. Per the germline V gene, CDR1 is SNHLY and CDR2 is FYNNEI. CDR3 nucleotides: TGTGCCAGCAGTGAAAACAGGGGGGGAATAATGAACACTGAAGCTTTCTTT. Its translation is CASSENRGGIMNTEAFF.

This clonotype was seen many times. The chain uses TRBV5-5 and TRBJ2-6, with unresolved D. Trimming cost V 0 bases and J 0 bases, with 10 bases left between them. This CDR3 contains 17 residues. The germline V gene encodes CDR1 SGHKS and CDR2 YYEKEE (reference sequence). CDR3 protein: CASSLDGTGSGANVLTF. DNA for the CDR3: TGTGCCAGCAGCTTGGACGGCACCGGCTCTGGGGCCAACGTCCTGACTTTC.

This clonotype was counted many times. This chain links TRBV24-1 with TRBJ2-1; a possible D gene is TRBD1 (8 bases). The CDR3 has 16 residues. Germline V gene lookup returns CDR1 KGHDR and CDR2 SFDVKD. V was pared by 4 bases and J by 3 bases, with 15 bases between. The CDR3 sequence: CATSEGGGTGYNEQFF. CDR3 coding DNA: TGTGCCACCAGTGAGGGGGGGGGGACAGGCTACAATGAGCAGTTCTTC.

A single count supports this clonotype. The chain is built from TRBV28 and TRBJ1-5, with unresolved D. Looked up from germline, CDR1 is MDHEN and CDR2 is SYDVKM. This CDR3 is built from 15 residues. The V gene lost 3 bases and the J gene lost 1 base, with 10 bases spanning the gap. The CDR3 loop reads CASSFFGVSNQPQHF. DNA for the CDR3: TGTGCCAGCAGTTTTTTCGGGGTGAGCAATCAGCCCCAGCATTTT.

In this sample, this clonotype turned up a few times. The chain has TRBV10-2 and TRBJ2-3, with 10 bases that match TRBD1. J lost 4 bases, V lost 7 bases, and 8 bases had no gene match. The V gene's germline CDR1 is WSHSY and CDR2 SAAADI. The CDR3 is 15 amino acids. The CDR3 sequence: CASTPGQGIADTQYF. Here the CDR3 DNA reads TGCGCCAGCACTCCGGGACAGGGGATCGCAGATACGCAGTATTTT.

In this sample, this clonotype turned up many times. This chain uses TRBV3-1 with TRBJ1-2; 9 bases are shared with TRBD1. The germline CDR1 and CDR2 sequences are LGHDT and YNNKEL (reference sequence). This CDR3 has 14 amino acids. After removal of 2 bases from V and 6 bases from J, the junction contained 4 bases not matched to a gene. The CDR3 DNA sequence: TGTGCCAGCAGCCAACAGGGGACAGGGAATGGCTACACCTTC. Translating it yields CASSQQGTGNGYTF.